A single sample is the source of the 27 T cell receptor beta chains below, sequenced in a study of OX40 agonist ivuxolimab in advanced cancers. Using immunoSEQ multiplex PCR, the repertoire was profiled, and TCRdb retains in-frame clones only, with some absent. The profile shows 100,000 to 120,000 clones, around 90% of them singletons. The specimen comprised CD4+ or CD8+ T cells sorted from blood, sampled in a trial of the OX40 agonist ivuxolimab. The origin of the receptors is an adult with an advanced solid tumor such as melanoma, head and neck, liver or kidney cancer.

The chain carries TRBV7-9 and TRBJ2-3, with 9 bases fitting TRBD1. The ends lost 5 bases at V and 0 bases at J; junction bases unmatched: 12. The CDR3 is 18 amino acids. The germline gives CDR1 SEHNR, CDR2 FQNEAQ (reference sequence). CDR3 in amino acids: CASSLWTGDPASTDTQYF. The CDR3 DNA is TGTGCCAGCAGCCTTTGGACAGGGGACCCCGCTAGCACAGATACGCAGTATTTT.

The rearrangement links TRBV10-3 to TRBJ2-7; D gene uncertain. CDR1 is ENHRY and CDR2 is SYGVKD in the germline V gene. V gave up 3 bases and J gave up 0 bases, with 6 bases separating them. This CDR3 is built from 13 residues. CDR3 DNA: TGTGCCATCAGTGAAAGTGGCTCCTACGAGCAGTACTTC. It yields the protein CAISESGSYEQYF.

The chain is built from TRBV7-2 and TRBJ1-3; D not certain. CDR1 is SGHTA and CDR2 is FQGNSA in the germline V gene. This CDR3 is 17 amino acids long. V was pared by 1 base and J by 0 bases, with 13 bases between. The CDR3 DNA sequence: TGTGCCAGCAGCTTAGATCCAGGACGGATCTCTGGAAACACCATATATTTT. Translated: CASSLDPGRISGNTIYF. The whole variable domain, filled in from reference TRBV7-2 and TRBJ1-3, reads GAGVSQSPSNKVTEKGKDVELRCDPISGHTALYWYRQSLGQGLEFLIYFQGNSAPDKSGLPSDRFSAERTGGSVSTLTIQRTQQEDSAVYLCASSLDPGRISGNTIYFGEGSWLTVV.

This sequence joins TRBV2 and TRBJ1-5; TRBD1 aligns across 7 bases. The CDR3 covers 15 residues. The J segment lost 1 base and the V segment lost 10 bases, leaving 10 bases of the junction unmatched. Germline V CDR1 and CDR2: SNHLY, FYNNEI. The CDR3 reads CATSKGARSNQPQHF. The CDR3 coding sequence is TGTGCCACCTCAAAGGGGGCGCGGAGCAATCAGCCCCAGCATTTT.

The J gene is TRBJ2-7, the V gene TRBV30, with D perhaps matching TRBD1 (5 bases). Trimming removed 4 bases from V and 3 bases from J, with 10 bases in between. The CDR3 is 12 amino acids. From germline, CDR1 is GTSNPN and CDR2 SVGIG (reference sequence). CDR3 bases: TGTGCCTGGAACCTCGGACACTACGAGCAGTACTTC. Its translation: CAWNLGHYEQYF. Drawing the rest from reference TRBV30 and TRBJ2-7, the complete variable domain is SQTIHQWPATLVQPVGSPLSLECTVEGTSNPNLYWYRQAAGRGLQLLFYSVGIGQISSEVPQNLSASRPQDRQFILSSKKLLLSDSGFYLCAWNLGHYEQYFGPGTRLTVT.

This rearrangement joins TRBV6-6 to TRBJ1-2; weak D call: TRBD1 (6 bases). V lost 0 bases and J lost 8, with 13 bases in between. The CDR3 spans 14 residues. Per germline, CDR1 MNHNY and CDR2 SVGAGI (reference sequence). CDR3 sequence reads: CASSYSGGQSGYTF. The CDR3 nucleotides are TGTGCCAGCAGTTACTCCGGGGGGCAATCGGGCTACACCTTC.

This clone has a single count. The rearrangement uses TRBV15 and TRBJ1-4; D gene ambiguous. This CDR3 is built from 13 residues. V was shortened by 0 bases and J by 11 bases, with 10 bases between the two germline ends. The germline V gene has CDR1 LNHNV and CDR2 YYDKDF (reference sequence). CDR3 residues: CATSRDHPGKLFF. CDR3 nucleotide sequence: TGTGCCACCAGCAGAGATCACCCGGGTAAACTGTTTTTT.

The rearrangement joins TRBV4-2 to TRBJ1-2, with 10 bases aligning to TRBD1. With V trimmed by 1 base and J by 4 bases, 3 bases remained unmatched. This CDR3 region has 15 residues. The germline V gene has CDR1 LGHNA and CDR2 YNFKEQ. CDR3 nucleotide sequence: TGTGCCAGCAGCCAAGTGGGGGACAGGGGCTATGGCTACACCTTC. It specifies CASSQVGDRGYGYTF.

This clone appeared a single time. One junction end disagrees with the germline gene, perhaps due to a read error. The chain joins TRBV10-3 to TRBJ2-7, with 15 bases that match TRBD2. CDR1 and CDR2 from the germline V gene are ENHRY and SYGVKD. The CDR3 covers 16 residues. The CDR3 spells CASSKGTSGRTYEQYF. CDR3 nucleotides: TGTGCCAGCAGTAAGGGGACTAGCGGGAGGACCTACGAGCAGTACTTC.

This clone was detected only once. V usage is TRBV5-4 and J usage is TRBJ2-1; 7 bases are shared with TRBD2. Per germline, CDR1 SGHNT and CDR2 YYREEE (reference sequence). V trimming: 1 base; J trimming: 10 bases; junction bases outside the gene matches: 8. The CDR3 totals 14 residues. The CDR3 region is CASSLSLGGGEQFF. As DNA, the CDR3 is TGTGCCAGCAGCTTGTCCCTGGGGGGGGGAGAGCAGTTCTTC.

This clone has just a few counts. This chain uses TRBV19 with TRBJ1-1; the D is unclear. The germline V and J ends were trimmed by 3 bases and 0 bases, with 5 bases remaining between them. The CDR3 has 13 amino acids. Germline V CDR1 and CDR2: LNHDA, SQIVND (reference sequence). CDR3: CASSMSMNTEAFF. CDR3 DNA sequence: TGTGCCAGTAGTATGAGCATGAACACTGAAGCTTTCTTT. The whole variable domain, remainder taken from reference TRBV19 and TRBJ1-1, is DGGITQSPKYLFRKEGQNVTLSCEQNLNHDAMYWYRQDPGQGLRLIYYSQIVNDFQKGDIAEGYSVSREKKESFPLTVTSAQKNPTAFYLCASSMSMNTEAFFGQGTRLTVV.

The CDR3 spells CASSPSQGPEAFF. The DNA for the CDR3 is TGTGCCAGCAGCCCGTCCCAGGGACCTGAAGCTTTCTTT. The chain combines TRBV11-3 with TRBJ1-1; maybe TRBD1 (5 bases). Germline V CDR1 and CDR2: SGHNT, YENEEA. The CDR3 is 13 amino acids. With 5 bases removed from V and 6 bases from J, the gap between germline ends came to 13 bases.

The genes are TRBV19 and TRBJ2-1; D unresolved. This CDR3 has 15 residues. Deletions cut 5 bases from V and 5 bases from J, with 16 bases between. In germline, CDR1 is LNHDA, CDR2 SQIVND (reference sequence). As DNA, the CDR3 is TGTGCCAGTAGTCCATCAAGGATTCAACACAATGAGCAGTTCTTC. Translating gives CASSPSRIQHNEQFF.

The CDR3 DNA sequence: TGTGCCAGCAGCCAAGATCTATATACAGGGGCCAACGTCCTGACTTTC. This gives the protein CASSQDLYTGANVLTF. The chain recombines TRBV14 with TRBJ2-6; D is unclear. Germline values: CDR1 SGHDN, CDR2 FVKESK. CDR3 length equals 16 residues. Trimming took off 0 bases at V and 4 bases at J, with 10 bases between the two ends.

The chain has TRBV7-8 and TRBJ1-6; D remains ambiguous. Germline V CDR1 and CDR2: SGHVS, FQNEAQ. Trimming left V 2 bases short and J 5 bases short, with 7 bases between. The CDR3 extends over 14 amino acids. CDR3 bases: TGTGCCAGCAGCTTAAAAGGAAATAATTCACCCCTCCACTTT. Amino acid sequence: CASSLKGNNSPLHF.

Here the CDR3 DNA reads TGTGCCAGCAGTGCGGCGGGAGAAAGGACAGATACGCAGTATTTT. Its translation: CASSAAGERTDTQYF. The chain joins TRBV6-1 to TRBJ2-3; TRBD2 aligns across 7 bases. From germline, CDR1 is MNHNS and CDR2 SASEGT. The CDR3 is 15 residues long. V dropped 4 bases and J dropped 3; count of bases not matched to a gene: 7.

J is TRBJ1-3 and V is TRBV13; D gene unclear. The V gene's germline CDR1 is PRHDT and CDR2 FYEKMQ (reference sequence). This CDR3 spans 16 amino acids. Deletions cut 5 bases from V and 0 bases from J, with 14 bases between. The CDR3 DNA reads as TGTGCCAGCAGCGACCACAGCATTTACTCTGGAAACACCATATATTTT. Its protein is CASSDHSIYSGNTIYF.

This chain joins TRBV30 and TRBJ2-5; D gene uncertain. CDR1 and CDR2 (germline): GTSNPN, SVGIG (reference sequence). The CDR3 runs 13 residues. The V gene lost 2 bases and the J gene lost 5 bases, with 12 bases spanning the gap. The CDR3 nucleotides are TGTGCCTGGAGTCCAGGACCGGAGGAGACCCAGTACTTC. Translation: CAWSPGPEETQYF.

This chain uses TRBV28 with TRBJ2-7; TRBD2 aligns across 13 bases. Germline CDR1 reads MDHEN; CDR2 reads SYDVKM. V lost 11 bases to trimming and J lost 2 bases; unmatched junction nucleotides: 3. The CDR3 has 13 residues. CDR3: CAGGTSGTYEQYF. CDR3 bases: TGTGCCGGCGGGACTAGCGGGACCTACGAGCAGTACTTC.

This chain connects TRBV2 to TRBJ1-1; D gene uncertain. V was shortened by 6 bases and J by 2 bases, with 7 bases between the two germline ends. Germline CDR1 SNHLY, CDR2 FYNNEI. The CDR3 is 12 amino acids. The CDR3 DNA follows: TGTGCCAGCAGCGCCATTAACACTGAAGCTTTCTTT. Protein product: CASSAINTEAFF. The full variable domain, rest sourced from reference TRBV2 and TRBJ1-1, is EPEVTQTPSHQVTQMGQEVILRCVPISNHLYFYWYRQILGQKVEFLVSFYNNEISEKSEIFDDQFSVERPDGSNFTLKIRSTKLEDSAMYFCASSAINTEAFFGQGTRLTVV.

This chain connects TRBV27 to TRBJ2-7, with D uncertain. The V gene lost 4 bases and the J gene lost 5 bases, with 21 bases spanning the gap. The CDR3 runs 16 residues. Germline V lookup: CDR1 MNHEY, CDR2 SMNVEV (reference sequence). CDR3 loop: CASSSDRTVFFHEQYF. For the CDR3, the DNA is TGTGCCAGCAGTTCCGATCGGACGGTCTTCTTTCACGAGCAGTACTTC.

V usage is TRBV7-8 and J usage is TRBJ1-1, with TRBD1 identical over 7 bases. V dropped 3 bases and J dropped 9; count of bases not matched to a gene: 16. Germline V gene lookup returns CDR1 SGHVS and CDR2 FQNEAQ. The CDR3 spans 16 residues. The CDR3 coding sequence is TGTGCCAGCAGCTTCTATTCAGACCCCGGGACAGCCAAAGCTTTCTTT. Protein product: CASSFYSDPGTAKAFF.

About this clone itself: Other DNA sequences in this specimen translate into the identical CDR3. The chain combines TRBV19 with TRBJ1-3; D is uncertain. Trimming left V 3 bases short and J 0 bases short, with 6 bases between. Germline-derived CDR1 and CDR2 are LNHDA and SQIVND (reference sequence). The CDR3 consists of 14 residues. CDR3 loop: CASSIGSSGNTIYF. The CDR3 coding sequence is TGTGCCAGTAGTATCGGCAGCTCTGGAAACACCATATATTTT.

The chain uses TRBV6-6 and TRBJ2-5, with TRBD2 as a possible D gene (6 bases). CDR3 length equals 14 residues. Trimming stripped 7 bases from V and 4 bases from J, with 16 bases between. Germline loops: CDR1 MNHNY, CDR2 SVGAGI (reference sequence). CDR3 coding DNA: TGTGCCAGCACCCCAGGAGGGGAAGGAGAGACCCAGTACTTC. Its translation is CASTPGGEGETQYF.

The rearrangement links TRBV19 to TRBJ1-2; possible D gene TRBD1, 5 bases. V shed 4 bases and J shed 4 bases, with 19 bases lying between them. In germline, CDR1 is LNHDA, CDR2 SQIVND (reference sequence). This CDR3 region has 16 residues. The CDR3 here is CASSTAGGGEAYGYTF. In DNA form, the CDR3 reads TGTGCCAGTAGTACCGCCGGGGGTGGAGAGGCCTATGGCTACACCTTC. Filled out from reference TRBV19 and TRBJ1-2, the complete variable domain reads DGGITQSPKYLFRKEGQNVTLSCEQNLNHDAMYWYRQDPGQGLRLIYYSQIVNDFQKGDIAEGYSVSREKKESFPLTVTSAQKNPTAFYLCASSTAGGGEAYGYTFGSGTRLTVV.

The rearrangement joins TRBV7-3 to TRBJ2-3; TRBD2 matches at 10 bases. The CDR3 is 15 residues long. Germline values: CDR1 SGHTA, CDR2 FQGTGA. With V trimmed by 6 bases and J by 2 bases, 5 bases remained unmatched. As DNA, the CDR3 is TGTGCCAGCAGTCAACTAGCGGGGTACACAGATACGCAGTATTTT. It is translated as CASSQLAGYTDTQYF.

J is TRBJ2-1 and V is TRBV19; unclear D gene. The CDR3 is 13 residues long. V lost 0 bases and J 3 bases, leaving 3 bases between the germline ends. The V gene's germline CDR1 is LNHDA and CDR2 SQIVND (reference sequence). CDR3 loop: CASSIDSYNEQFF. The CDR3 DNA reads as TGTGCCAGTAGTATAGACAGCTACAATGAGCAGTTCTTC.